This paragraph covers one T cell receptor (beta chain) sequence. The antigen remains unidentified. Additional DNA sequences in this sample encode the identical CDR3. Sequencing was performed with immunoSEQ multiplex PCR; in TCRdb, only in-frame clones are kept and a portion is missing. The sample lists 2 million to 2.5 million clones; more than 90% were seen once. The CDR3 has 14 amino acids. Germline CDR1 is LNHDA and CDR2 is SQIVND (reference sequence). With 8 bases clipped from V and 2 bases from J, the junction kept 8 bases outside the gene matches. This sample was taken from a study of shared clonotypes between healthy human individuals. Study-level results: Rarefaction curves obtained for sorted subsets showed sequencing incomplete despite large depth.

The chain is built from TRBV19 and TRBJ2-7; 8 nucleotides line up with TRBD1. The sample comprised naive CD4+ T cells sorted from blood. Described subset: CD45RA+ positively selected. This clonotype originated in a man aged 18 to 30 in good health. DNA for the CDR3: TGTGCCAGTTCGACCGGGACAGGCCCCTACGAGCAGTACTTC. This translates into CASSTGTGPYEQYF.